This T cell receptor (beta chain) was sequenced for a study of blood T cell repertoires in COVID-19 (TCRdb year 2020). About the investigation overall: Samples from collaborators originated in the United States, Italy and Spain and spanned both the acute and convalescent phases of COVID-19. A freely available public database, intended as a resource for researchers studying the immune response to SARS-CoV-2, is where the repertoires were released. Where available, HLA class I and class II types were obtained from metadata supplied by the sample provider rather than from assay-based typing. The prospective study material was composed of cDNA or gDNA derived from T cells, B-cell-depleted T cells, or PBMCs. Samples came from the ongoing ImmuneRACE study (first 160 participants) plus 1,254 subjects from 6 global collaborators. The sample metadata nearly always contained a de-identified subject ID, COVID-19 status, age in years and sex. The dataset comprised deeply sampled blood TCRbeta repertoires from subjects exposed to, actively infected with, or recovered from COVID-19. Overall results and qualifications from the work: How much clinical and demographic metadata was included differed by source and by participant, and the metadata was provided uncurated.

This clone came up once. Its cognate antigen has yet to be identified. No clone much larger than this one lies a single base away; base qualities are absent. In the germline V gene (reference sequence), CDR1 corresponds to MNHEY and CDR2 to SMNVEV. CDR3 length: 15 amino acids, cysteine to phenylalanine. Only the CDR3 region is kept as DNA, spanning 45 bases read in frame from base 1. Trimming costs V 3 bases and J 4 bases, and their ends lie 12 bases apart. Samples from volunteer blood donors who had recovered from COVID-19 were contributed by a second Seattle source. The collaborating institutions used their own protocols to collect whole blood in K2EDTA tubes. Collaborator samples were shipped for TCRbeta analysis as frozen whole blood, isolated PBMCs, or DNA extracted from either sample type. TCRbeta CDR3 regions were amplified from genomic DNA using the immunoSEQ Assay, a bias-controlled multiplex PCR. The study's own analysis went as follows. Within the assay, amplification of reference gene primers was used to estimate how many nucleated cells each sample contained. To quantify the absolute abundance of each unique TCRbeta CDR3 rearrangement, sequence reads were collapsed and filtered. For each sample, productive Simpson clonality was calculated as the square root of Simpson's diversity index over productive rearrangements. What TCRdb holds here is the immuneACCESS table cut down to in-frame rearrangements. Part of the clones is not present; checked against another copy, under half of the missing clones reflect an unresolved V gene, and the others are unexplained. D and trimming come from the DNA, and the V and J calls and clone size come from that table. The sample includes 250,000 to 350,000 clones, with 89% observed a single time. In total, the top ten clones hold 0.94% of the sample.

The sequence came from a woman aged 40 to 49 who had recovered from COVID-19. Source material: peripheral blood. This receptor chain uses TRBV27 and TRBJ2-2; TRBD1 is possibly the D segment (6 matching bases). The DNA sequence follows: TGTGCCAGCAGTTTTGGCCAGGGGCGCACCGGGGAGCTGTTTTTT. It translates as CASSFGQGRTGELFF.